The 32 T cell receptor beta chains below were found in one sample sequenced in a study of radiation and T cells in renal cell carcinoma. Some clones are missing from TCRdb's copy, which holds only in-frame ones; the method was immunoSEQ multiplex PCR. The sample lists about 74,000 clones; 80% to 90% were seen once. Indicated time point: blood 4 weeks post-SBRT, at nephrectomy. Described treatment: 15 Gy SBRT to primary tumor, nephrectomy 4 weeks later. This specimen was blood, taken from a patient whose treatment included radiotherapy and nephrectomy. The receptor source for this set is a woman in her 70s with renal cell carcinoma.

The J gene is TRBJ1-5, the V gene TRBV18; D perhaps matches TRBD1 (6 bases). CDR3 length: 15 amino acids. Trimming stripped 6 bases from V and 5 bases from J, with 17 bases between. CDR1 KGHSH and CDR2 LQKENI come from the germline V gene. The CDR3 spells CASSRFQGRDQPQHF. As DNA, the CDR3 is TGTGCCAGCTCCCGATTTCAGGGGCGAGATCAGCCCCAGCATTTT.

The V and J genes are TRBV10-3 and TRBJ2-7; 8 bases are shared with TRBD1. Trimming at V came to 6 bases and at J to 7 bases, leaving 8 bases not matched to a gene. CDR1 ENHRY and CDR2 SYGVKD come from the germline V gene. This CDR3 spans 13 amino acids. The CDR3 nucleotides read TGTGCCATCAGCGCAGGGGGCGCGGAGGAGCAGTACTTC. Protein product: CAISAGGAEEQYF.

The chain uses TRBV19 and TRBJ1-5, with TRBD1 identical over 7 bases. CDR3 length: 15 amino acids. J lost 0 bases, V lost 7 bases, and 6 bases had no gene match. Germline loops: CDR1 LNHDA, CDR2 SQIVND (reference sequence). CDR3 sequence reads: CASTTGIYSNQPQHF. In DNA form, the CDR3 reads TGTGCCAGTACGACAGGGATATATAGCAATCAGCCCCAGCATTTT.

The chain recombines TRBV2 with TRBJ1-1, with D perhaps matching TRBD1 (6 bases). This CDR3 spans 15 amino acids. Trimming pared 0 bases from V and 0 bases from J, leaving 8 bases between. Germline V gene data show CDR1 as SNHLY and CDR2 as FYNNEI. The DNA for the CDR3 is TGTGCCAGCAGTGAAGCGAGGACAGTGAACACTGAAGCTTTCTTT. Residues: CASSEARTVNTEAFF.

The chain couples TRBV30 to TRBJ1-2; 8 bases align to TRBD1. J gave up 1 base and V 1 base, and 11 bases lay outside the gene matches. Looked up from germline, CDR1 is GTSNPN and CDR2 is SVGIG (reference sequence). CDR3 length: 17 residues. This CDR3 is CAWSGGQATGVNYGYTF. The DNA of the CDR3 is TGTGCCTGGAGTGGGGGACAGGCGACAGGGGTTAACTATGGCTACACCTTC.

CDR3 in DNA: TGTGCCAGCAGCGTATTCATCCCGCTAAACAGGGGTTCGACAGATACGCAGTATTTT. The encoded protein is CASSVFIPLNRGSTDTQYF. This chain connects TRBV9 to TRBJ2-3, with 7 bases aligning to TRBD1. The trim removed 1 base at V and 3 bases at J, leaving 17 bases unmatched. Germline V CDR1 and CDR2: SGDLS, YYNGEE. The CDR3 runs to 19 residues.

The CDR3 reads CANQDRGTYGYTF. In DNA form, the CDR3 reads TGTGCCAACCAGGACAGGGGAACCTATGGCTACACCTTC. The chain joins TRBV10-3 to TRBJ1-2; 9 bases map to TRBD1. Germline V CDR1 and CDR2: ENHRY, SYGVKD. The CDR3 is made up of 13 amino acids. With V trimmed by 10 bases and J by 4 bases, 7 bases remained unmatched.

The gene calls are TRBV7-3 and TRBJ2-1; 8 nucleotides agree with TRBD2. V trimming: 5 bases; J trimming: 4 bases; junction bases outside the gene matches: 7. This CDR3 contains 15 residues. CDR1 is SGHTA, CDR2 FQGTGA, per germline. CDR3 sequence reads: CASSPQVAGYNEQFF. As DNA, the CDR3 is TGTGCCAGCAGCCCCCAGGTAGCGGGGTACAATGAGCAGTTCTTC.

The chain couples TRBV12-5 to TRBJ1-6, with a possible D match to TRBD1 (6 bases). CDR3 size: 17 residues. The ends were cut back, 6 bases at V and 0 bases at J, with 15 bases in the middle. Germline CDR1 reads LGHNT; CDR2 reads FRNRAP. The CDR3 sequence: CASGRSRQDSYNSPLHF. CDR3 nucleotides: TGTGCTAGTGGCCGTTCCCGACAGGACTCCTATAATTCACCCCTCCACTTT.

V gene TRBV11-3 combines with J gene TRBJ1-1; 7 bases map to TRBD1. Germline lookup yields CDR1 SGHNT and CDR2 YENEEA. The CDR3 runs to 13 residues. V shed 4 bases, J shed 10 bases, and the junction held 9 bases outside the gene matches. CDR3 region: CASSSKGAGVAFF. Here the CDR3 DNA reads TGTGCCAGCAGCTCCAAGGGGGCAGGGGTAGCTTTCTTT.

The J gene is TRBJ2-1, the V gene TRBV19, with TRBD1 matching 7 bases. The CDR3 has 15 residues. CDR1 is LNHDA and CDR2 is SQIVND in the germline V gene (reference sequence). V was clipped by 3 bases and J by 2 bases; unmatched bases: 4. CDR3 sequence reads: CASSIQGEPYNEQFF. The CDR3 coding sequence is TGTGCCAGTAGTATCCAGGGGGAGCCCTACAATGAGCAGTTCTTC. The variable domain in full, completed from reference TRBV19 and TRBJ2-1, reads DGGITQSPKYLFRKEGQNVTLSCEQNLNHDAMYWYRQDPGQGLRLIYYSQIVNDFQKGDIAEGYSVSREKKESFPLTVTSAQKNPTAFYLCASSIQGEPYNEQFFGPGTRLTVL.

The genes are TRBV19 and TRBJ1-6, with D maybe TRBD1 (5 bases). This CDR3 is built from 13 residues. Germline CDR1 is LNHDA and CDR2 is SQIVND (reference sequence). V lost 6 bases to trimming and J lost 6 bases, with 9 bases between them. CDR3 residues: CASRGTGNSPLHF. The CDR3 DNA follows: TGTGCCAGTAGGGGGACGGGTAATTCACCCCTCCACTTT.

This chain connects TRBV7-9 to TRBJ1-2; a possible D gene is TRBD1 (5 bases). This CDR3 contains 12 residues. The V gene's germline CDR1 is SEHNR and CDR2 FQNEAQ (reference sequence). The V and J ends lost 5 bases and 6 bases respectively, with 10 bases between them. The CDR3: CASSRGGNGYTF. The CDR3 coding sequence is TGTGCCAGCAGCCGCGGGGGAAATGGCTACACCTTC.

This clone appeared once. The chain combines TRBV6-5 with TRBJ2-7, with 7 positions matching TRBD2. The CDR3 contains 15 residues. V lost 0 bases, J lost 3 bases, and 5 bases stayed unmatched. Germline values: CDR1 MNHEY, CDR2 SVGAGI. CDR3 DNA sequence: TGTGCCAGCAGTTACTCGGGAGGGCGGAACTACGAGCAGTACTTC. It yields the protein CASSYSGGRNYEQYF.

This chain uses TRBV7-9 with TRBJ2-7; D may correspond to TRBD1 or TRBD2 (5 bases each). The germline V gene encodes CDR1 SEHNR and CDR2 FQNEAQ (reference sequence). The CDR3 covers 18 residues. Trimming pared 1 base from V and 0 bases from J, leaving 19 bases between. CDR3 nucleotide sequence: TGTGCCAGCAGCTTAGTAGTAGGGGTATCCGGAGGCTCCTACGAGCAGTACTTC. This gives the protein CASSLVVGVSGGSYEQYF.

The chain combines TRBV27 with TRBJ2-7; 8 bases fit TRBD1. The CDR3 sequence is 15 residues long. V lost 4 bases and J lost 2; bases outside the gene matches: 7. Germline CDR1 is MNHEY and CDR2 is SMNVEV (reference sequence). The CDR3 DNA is TGTGCCAGCAGTTCGTCGGGACAGGTCACCTACGAGCAGTACTTC. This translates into CASSSSGQVTYEQYF.

For the CDR3, the DNA is TGCAGCGTTGAAGATTCCGGGTTGTTCACTGAAGCTTTCTTT. Amino acids: CSVEDSGLFTEAFF. The chain joins TRBV29-1 to TRBJ1-1; D gene uncertain. CDR3 length: 14 amino acids. With 0 bases removed from V and 4 bases from J, the gap between germline ends came to 12 bases. Germline-derived CDR1 and CDR2 are SQVTM and ANQGSEA.

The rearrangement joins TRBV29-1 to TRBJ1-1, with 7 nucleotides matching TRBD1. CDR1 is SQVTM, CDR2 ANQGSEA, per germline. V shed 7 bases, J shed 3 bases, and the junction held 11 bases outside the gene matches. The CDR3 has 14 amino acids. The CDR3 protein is CSAFEQGKDTEAFF. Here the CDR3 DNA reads TGCAGCGCCTTCGAACAGGGGAAGGACACTGAAGCTTTCTTT.

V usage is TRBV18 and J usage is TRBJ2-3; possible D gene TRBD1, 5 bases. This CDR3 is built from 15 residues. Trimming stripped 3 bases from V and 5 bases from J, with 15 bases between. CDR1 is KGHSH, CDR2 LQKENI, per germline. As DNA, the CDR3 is TGTGCCAGCTCACCGGCCGTGCAGGGCAGAGATACGCAGTATTTT. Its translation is CASSPAVQGRDTQYF.

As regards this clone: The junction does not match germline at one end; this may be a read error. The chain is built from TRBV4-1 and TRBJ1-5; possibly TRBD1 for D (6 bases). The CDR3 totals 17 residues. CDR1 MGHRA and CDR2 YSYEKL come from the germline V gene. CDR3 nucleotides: TGCGCCAGCAGCGAAGAGACCGGGACAAGTAGCAATCAGCCCCAGCATTTT. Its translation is CASSEETGTSSNQPQHF.

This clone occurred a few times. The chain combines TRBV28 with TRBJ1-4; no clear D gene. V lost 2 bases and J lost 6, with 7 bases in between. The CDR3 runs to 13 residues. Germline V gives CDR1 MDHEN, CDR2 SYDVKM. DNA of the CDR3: TGTGCCAGCAGTTTAACCCTCCATGAAAAACTGTTTTTT. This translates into CASSLTLHEKLFF.

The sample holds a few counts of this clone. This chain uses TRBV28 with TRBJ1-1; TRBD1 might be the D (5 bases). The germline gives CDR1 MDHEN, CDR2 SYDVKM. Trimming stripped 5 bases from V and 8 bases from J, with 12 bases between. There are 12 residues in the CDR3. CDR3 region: CASSPLGGEAFF. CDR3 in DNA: TGTGCCAGCAGTCCATTGGGGGGAGAAGCTTTCTTT.

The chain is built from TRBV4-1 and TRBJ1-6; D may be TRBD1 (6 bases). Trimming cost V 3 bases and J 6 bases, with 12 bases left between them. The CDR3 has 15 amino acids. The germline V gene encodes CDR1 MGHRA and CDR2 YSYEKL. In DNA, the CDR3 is TGCGCCAGCAGCCAGTCCGGGACATTTAATTCACCCCTCCACTTT. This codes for CASSQSGTFNSPLHF.

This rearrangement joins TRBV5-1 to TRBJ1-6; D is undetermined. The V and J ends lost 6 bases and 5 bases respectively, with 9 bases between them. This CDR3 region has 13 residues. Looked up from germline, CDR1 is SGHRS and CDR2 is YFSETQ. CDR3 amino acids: CASKKGDNSPLHF. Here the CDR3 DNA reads TGCGCCAGCAAAAAGGGCGATAATTCACCCCTCCACTTT.

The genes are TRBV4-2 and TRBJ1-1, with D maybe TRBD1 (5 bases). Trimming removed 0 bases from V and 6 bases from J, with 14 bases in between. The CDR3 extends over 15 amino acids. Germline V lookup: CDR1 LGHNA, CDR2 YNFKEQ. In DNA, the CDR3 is TGTGCCAGCAGCCAAGAGATGGGGGGAATCGCTGAAGCTTTCTTT. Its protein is CASSQEMGGIAEAFF.

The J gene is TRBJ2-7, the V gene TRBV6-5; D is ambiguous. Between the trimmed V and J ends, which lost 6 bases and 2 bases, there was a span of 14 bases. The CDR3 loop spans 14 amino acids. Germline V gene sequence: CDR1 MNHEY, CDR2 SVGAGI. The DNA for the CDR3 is TGTGCCAGCAGATCCGGCACATTCACCTACGAGCAGTACTTC. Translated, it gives CASRSGTFTYEQYF.

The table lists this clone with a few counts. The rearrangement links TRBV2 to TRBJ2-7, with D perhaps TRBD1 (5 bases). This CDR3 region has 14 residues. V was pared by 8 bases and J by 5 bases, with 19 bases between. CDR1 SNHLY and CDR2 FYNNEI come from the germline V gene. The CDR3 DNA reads TGTGCCAGCGGTAAGGGGATTCAAGTGAACGAGCAGTACTTC. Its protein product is CASGKGIQVNEQYF.

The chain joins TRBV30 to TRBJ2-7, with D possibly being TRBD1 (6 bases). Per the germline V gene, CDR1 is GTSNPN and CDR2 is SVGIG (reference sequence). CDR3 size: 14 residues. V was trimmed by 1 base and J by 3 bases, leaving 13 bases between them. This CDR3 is CAWSGETGRYEQYF. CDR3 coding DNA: TGTGCCTGGAGTGGGGAGACAGGACGCTACGAGCAGTACTTC.

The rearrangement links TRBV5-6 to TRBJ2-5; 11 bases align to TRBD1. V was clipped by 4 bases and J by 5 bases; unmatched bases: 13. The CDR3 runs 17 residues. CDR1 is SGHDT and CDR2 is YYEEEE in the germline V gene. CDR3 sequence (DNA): TGTGCCAGCAGCCAGGGACAGGGGGAAATCAAACAGGAGACCCAGTACTTC. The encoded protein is CASSQGQGEIKQETQYF.

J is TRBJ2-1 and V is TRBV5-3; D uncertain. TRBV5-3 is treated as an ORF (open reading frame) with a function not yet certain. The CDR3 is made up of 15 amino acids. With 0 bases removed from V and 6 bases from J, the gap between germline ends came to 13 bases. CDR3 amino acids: CARSLVMVGANEQFF. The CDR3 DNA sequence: TGTGCCAGAAGCTTGGTGATGGTAGGAGCCAATGAGCAGTTCTTC.

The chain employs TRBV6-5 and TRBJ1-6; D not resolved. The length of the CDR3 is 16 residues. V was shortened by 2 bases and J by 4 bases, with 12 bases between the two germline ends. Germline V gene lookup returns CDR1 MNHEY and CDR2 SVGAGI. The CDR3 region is CASSYLMATYNSPLHF. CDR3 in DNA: TGTGCCAGCAGTTACCTCATGGCTACTTATAATTCACCCCTCCACTTT.

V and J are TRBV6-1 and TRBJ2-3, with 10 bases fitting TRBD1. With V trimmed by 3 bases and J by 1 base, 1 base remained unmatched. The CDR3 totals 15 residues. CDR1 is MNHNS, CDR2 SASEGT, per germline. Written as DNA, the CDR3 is TGTGCCAGCAGTGAGGGACAGGGGCGCACAGATACGCAGTATTTT. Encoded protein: CASSEGQGRTDTQYF.